Shown below are 3 T cell receptor beta chains from a single sample sequenced in a study of T cell responses to AZD1222 COVID-19 vaccine. The protocol was immunoSEQ multiplex PCR, while the TCRdb copy is restricted to in-frame clones and leaves out a portion. There are roughly 120,000 clones in the sample; roughly 84% occur only once, and 7.5% lies in the top ten. The sequencing here drew on peripheral blood, taken on day 0 of AZD1222 vaccination. The source is an adult in good health.

The rearrangement uses TRBV4-1 and TRBJ1-1; TRBD1 agrees at 8 bases. Germline loops: CDR1 MGHRA, CDR2 YSYEKL. After removal of 0 bases from V and 6 bases from J, the junction contained 9 bases not matched to a gene. This CDR3 spans 16 amino acids. The CDR3 protein is CASSQDPGGGIAEAFF. The CDR3 DNA reads as TGCGCCAGCAGCCAAGATCCAGGGGGCGGGATAGCTGAAGCTTTCTTT.

The chain has TRBV6-5 and TRBJ1-1, with D perhaps matching TRBD1 (6 bases). This CDR3 is 14 amino acids long. Per the germline V gene, CDR1 is MNHEY and CDR2 is SVGAGI. V gave up 6 bases and J gave up 0 bases, with 11 bases separating them. The DNA for the CDR3 is TGTGCCAGCAGCCGGACAGTCATGAACACTGAAGCTTTCTTT. The encoded protein is CASSRTVMNTEAFF.

V usage is TRBV7-5 and J usage is TRBJ1-2; TRBD1, as called in the table, went unchecked against the DNA. TRBV7-5 is termed a pseudogene. The CDR3 totals 12 residues. CDR3 region: CVRSPSRGPYTF. For the CDR3, the DNA is TGTGTCAGAAGCCCCTCCAGGGGACCCTACACCTTC.